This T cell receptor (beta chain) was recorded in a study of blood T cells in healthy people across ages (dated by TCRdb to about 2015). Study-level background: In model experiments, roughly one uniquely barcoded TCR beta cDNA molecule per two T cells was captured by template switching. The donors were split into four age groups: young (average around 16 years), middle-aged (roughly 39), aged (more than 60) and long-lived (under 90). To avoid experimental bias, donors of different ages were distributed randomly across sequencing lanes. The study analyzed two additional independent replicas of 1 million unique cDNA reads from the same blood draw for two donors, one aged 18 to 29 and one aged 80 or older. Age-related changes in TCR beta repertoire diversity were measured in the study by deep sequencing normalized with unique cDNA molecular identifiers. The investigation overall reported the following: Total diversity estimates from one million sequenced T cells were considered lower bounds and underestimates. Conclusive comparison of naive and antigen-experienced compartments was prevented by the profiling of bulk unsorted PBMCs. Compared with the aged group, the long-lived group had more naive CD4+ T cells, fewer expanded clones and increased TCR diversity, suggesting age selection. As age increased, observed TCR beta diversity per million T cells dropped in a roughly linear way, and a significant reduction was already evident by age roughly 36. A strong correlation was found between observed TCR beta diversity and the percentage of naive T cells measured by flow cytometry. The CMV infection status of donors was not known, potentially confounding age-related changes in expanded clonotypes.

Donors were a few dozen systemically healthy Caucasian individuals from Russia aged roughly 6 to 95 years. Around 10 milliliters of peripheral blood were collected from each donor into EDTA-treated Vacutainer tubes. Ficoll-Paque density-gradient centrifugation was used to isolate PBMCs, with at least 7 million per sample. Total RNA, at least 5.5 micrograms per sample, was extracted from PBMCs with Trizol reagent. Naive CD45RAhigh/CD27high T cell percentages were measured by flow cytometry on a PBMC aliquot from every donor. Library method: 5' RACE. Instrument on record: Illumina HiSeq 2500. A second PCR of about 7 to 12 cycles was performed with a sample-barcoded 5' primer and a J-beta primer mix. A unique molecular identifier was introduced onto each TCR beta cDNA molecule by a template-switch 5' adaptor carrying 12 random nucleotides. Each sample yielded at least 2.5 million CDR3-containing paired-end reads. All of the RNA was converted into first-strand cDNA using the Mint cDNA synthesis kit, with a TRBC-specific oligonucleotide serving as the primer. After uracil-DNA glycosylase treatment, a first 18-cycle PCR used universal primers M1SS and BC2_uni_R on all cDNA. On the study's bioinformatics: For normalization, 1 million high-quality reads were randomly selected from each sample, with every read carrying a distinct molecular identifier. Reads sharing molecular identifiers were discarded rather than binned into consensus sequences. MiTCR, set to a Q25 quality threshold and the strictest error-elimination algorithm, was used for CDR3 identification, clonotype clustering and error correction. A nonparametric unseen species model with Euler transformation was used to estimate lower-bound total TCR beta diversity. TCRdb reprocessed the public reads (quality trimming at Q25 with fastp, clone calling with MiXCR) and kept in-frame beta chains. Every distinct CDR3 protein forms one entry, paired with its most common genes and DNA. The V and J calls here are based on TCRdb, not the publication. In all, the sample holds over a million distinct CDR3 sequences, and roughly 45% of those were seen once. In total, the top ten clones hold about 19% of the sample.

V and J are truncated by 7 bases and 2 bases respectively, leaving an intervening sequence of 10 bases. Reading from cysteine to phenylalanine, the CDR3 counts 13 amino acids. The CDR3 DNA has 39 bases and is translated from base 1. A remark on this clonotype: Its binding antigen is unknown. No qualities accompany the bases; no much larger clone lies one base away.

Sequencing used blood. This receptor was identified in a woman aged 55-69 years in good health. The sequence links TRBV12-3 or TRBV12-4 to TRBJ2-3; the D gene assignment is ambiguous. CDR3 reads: CASNLGLTDTQYF. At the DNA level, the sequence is TGTGCCAGCAACTTAGGGCTCACAGATACGCAGTATTTT.